Here is one T cell receptor beta chain with its context. This sample is part of a study of blood T cell repertoires in COVID-19. Study-wide context: T cells, B-cell-depleted T cells, or PBMCs provided the cDNA or gDNA that served as material.

In the authors' methods: For nucleated cells, counts were estimated from reference gene primer amplification. The method was immunoSEQ multiplex PCR; TCRdb's version includes in-frame clones alone and lacks a portion of them. That table supplies the V and J calls and clone size; D and trimming were determined from the DNA. The sample has 78,000 or so clones, roughly four fifths seen once; the top ten hold approximately 12%. Trimming took 2 bases from V and 4 from J; bases not matched to a gene: 9. The CDR3 has 16 residues. Germline V gives CDR1 SGHRS, CDR2 YFSETQ. Sequenced input: peripheral blood. This chain connects TRBV5-1 to TRBJ1-2, with TRBD1 matching 9 bases. The TCR sequence derives from a man of 80 years or more with acute or convalescent COVID-19. The CDR3 nucleotides read TGCGCCAGCAGCTTAGCACTGACAGGGGGTAGCTATGGCTACACCTTC. As protein: CASSLALTGGSYGYTF.